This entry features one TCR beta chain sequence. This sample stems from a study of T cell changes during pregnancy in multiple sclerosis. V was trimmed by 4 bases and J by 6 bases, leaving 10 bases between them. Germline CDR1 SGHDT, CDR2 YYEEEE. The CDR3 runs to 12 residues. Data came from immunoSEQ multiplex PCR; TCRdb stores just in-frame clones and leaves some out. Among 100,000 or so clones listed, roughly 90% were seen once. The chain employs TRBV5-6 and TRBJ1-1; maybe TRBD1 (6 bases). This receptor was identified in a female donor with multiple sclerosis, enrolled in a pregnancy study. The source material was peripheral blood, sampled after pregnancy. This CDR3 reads CASSRTEAEAFF. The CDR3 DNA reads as TGTGCCAGCAGCCGGACAGAAGCTGAAGCTTTCTTT.